Shown below are 21 T cell receptor beta chains from a single sample sequenced in a study of response to subunit inactivated influenza vaccine. Using its own MiXCR run on the RT-PCR reads, TCRdb lists one record per CDR3 protein. The sample records 600,000 to 850,000 distinct CDR3 sequences, approximately 14% being singletons. The sequences come from PBMCs from blood, collected 14 to 15 days before vaccination. Receptor source: a middle-aged man who received an inactivated influenza vaccine.

The chain couples TRBV28 to TRBJ2-2; D perhaps matches TRBD2 (6 bases). The V end was cut by 5 bases, the J end by 0 bases, with 16 bases between. The CDR3 runs 17 residues. The germline CDR1 and CDR2 sequences are MDHEN and SYDVKM. The CDR3 here is CASSRSAGRTNTGELFF. The DNA for the CDR3 is TGTGCCAGCAGTCGTAGCGCGGGACGTACGAACACCGGGGAGCTGTTTTTT. The full variable domain, rest sourced from reference TRBV28 and TRBJ2-2, is DVKVTQSSRYLVKRTGEKVFLECVQDMDHENMFWYRQDPGLGLRLIYFSYDVKMKEKGDIPEGYSVSREKKERFSLILESASTNQTSMYLCASSRSAGRTNTGELFFGEGSRLTVL.

The gene calls are TRBV18 and TRBJ2-3; the D gene is possibly TRBD2 (5 bases). V dropped 8 bases and J dropped 2 bases, with 17 bases sitting between them. CDR3 length: 15 residues. Germline-derived CDR1 and CDR2 are KGHSH and LQKENI. CDR3 sequence (DNA): TGTGCCAGCCGCGGTGATCGGGGAAACACAGATACGCAGTATTTT. It specifies CASRGDRGNTDTQYF.

This clonotype was seen a handful of times. The rearrangement links TRBV4-2 to TRBJ2-3; 10 bases are a match to TRBD2. Trimming at V came to 1 base and at J to 0 bases, leaving 4 bases not matched to a gene. Germline V gene data show CDR1 as LGHNA and CDR2 as YNFKEQ. The CDR3 is 17 amino acids. This CDR3 reads CASSQATSGTSTDTQYF. The CDR3 DNA sequence: TGTGCCAGCAGCCAAGCCACTAGCGGGACAAGCACAGATACGCAGTATTTT.

Ten or more counts support this clonotype. This sequence joins TRBV7-2 and TRBJ2-1, with TRBD1 matching over 8 bases. V gave up 3 bases and J gave up 8 bases; unmatched junction bases: 6. Germline CDR1 SGHTA, CDR2 FQGNSA. The CDR3 is made up of 14 amino acids. CDR3 region: CASSFGTGEYEQFF. CDR3 coding DNA: TGTGCCAGCAGCTTCGGGACAGGAGAATATGAGCAGTTCTTC.

The J gene is TRBJ2-5, the V gene TRBV6-2 or TRBV6-3; 9 bases match TRBD2. Germline lookup yields CDR1 MNHEY and CDR2 SVGEGT. This CDR3 region has 15 residues. Trimming at V came to 4 bases and at J to 4 bases, leaving 7 bases not matched to a gene. In DNA, the CDR3 is TGTGCCAGCAGTTGGTCTAGCGGGGACCTAGAGACCCAGTACTTC. Amino acids: CASSWSSGDLETQYF.

A few counts support this clonotype. The chain couples TRBV4-3 to TRBJ2-5; D assignment may be TRBD1 or TRBD2 (7 bases each). Per germline, CDR1 LGHNA and CDR2 YSLEER. The CDR3 covers 16 residues. V was cut by 0 bases and J by 4 bases, with 15 bases left in between. CDR3 DNA sequence: TGCGCCAGCAGCCAAGAGGAGGGAGGGGGCCCAGAGACCCAGTACTTC. Amino acid sequence: CASSQEEGGGPETQYF.

The genes are TRBV6-1 and TRBJ1-6; maybe TRBD1 (5 bases). This CDR3 comprises 15 residues. V lost 9 bases and J 1 base, leaving 13 bases between the germline ends. Germline CDR1 MNHNS, CDR2 SASEGT. CDR3 loop: CASSRVGSYNSPLHF. DNA for the CDR3: TGTGCCAGTTCCAGGGTCGGGTCCTATAATTCACCCCTCCACTTT.

In its sample, this clonotype was seen a few times. The chain uses TRBV3-1 and TRBJ1-4, with no clear D. Germline V lookup: CDR1 LGHDT, CDR2 YNNKEL (reference sequence). There are 16 residues in the CDR3. Trimming removed 0 bases from V and 0 bases from J, with 8 bases in between. The CDR3 sequence: CASSQERIATNEKLFF. The CDR3, as DNA: TGTGCCAGCAGCCAAGAGCGGATCGCAACTAATGAAAAACTGTTTTTT. The whole variable domain, remainder taken from reference TRBV3-1 and TRBJ1-4, is DTAVSQTPKYLVTQMGNDKSIKCEQNLGHDTMYWYKQDSKKFLKIMFSYNNKELIINETVPNRFSPKSPDKAHLNLHINSLELGDSAVYFCASSQERIATNEKLFFGSGTQLSVL.

The J gene is TRBJ2-7, the V gene TRBV5-4, with TRBD1 matching over 7 bases. In germline, CDR1 is SGHNT, CDR2 YYREEE (reference sequence). The V segment lost 4 bases and the J segment 3 bases; nucleotides outside the gene matches: 10. The CDR3 extends over 15 amino acids. CDR3 DNA: TGTGCCAGCAGCGCCCGGGACAGCGAACACTACGAGCAGTACTTC. Its protein product is CASSARDSEHYEQYF.

This clonotype appeared a few times. V is TRBV9 and J is TRBJ1-2; D unresolved. The germline V and J ends were trimmed by 3 bases and 5 bases, with 8 bases remaining between them. The CDR3 length is 12 residues. Germline CDR1 reads SGDLS; CDR2 reads YYNGEE. Here the CDR3 reads CASSATTYGYTF. CDR3 bases: TGTGCCAGCAGCGCGACTACTTATGGCTACACCTTC.

This clonotype was counted many times. This CDR3 is CSVDLLLPQETQYF. CDR3 sequence (DNA): TGCAGCGTTGACTTACTGCTACCCCAAGAGACCCAGTACTTC. This chain links TRBV29-1 with TRBJ2-5; D gene unclear. The CDR3 is 14 residues long. V lost 3 bases to trimming and J lost 1 base, with 12 bases between them. Germline-derived CDR1 and CDR2 are SQVTM and ANQGSEA.

This chain uses TRBV12-3 or TRBV12-4 with TRBJ2-6; D unclear. The length of the CDR3 is 14 residues. V was shortened by 7 bases and J by 2 bases, with 9 bases between the two germline ends. CDR3 in DNA: TGTGCCAGCACCCAAGGGACTGGGGCCAACGTCCTGACTTTC. Translated: CASTQGTGANVLTF.

The chain uses TRBV6-1 and TRBJ2-3; 10 nucleotides align to TRBD1. Trimming removed 5 bases from V and 7 bases from J; junction bases left unmatched: 9. Germline-derived CDR1 and CDR2 are MNHNS and SASEGT. This CDR3 has 15 amino acids. In DNA, the CDR3 is TGTGCCAGCAGTCGTGGACAGGGGGACACCCATACGCAGTATTTT. As protein: CASSRGQGDTHTQYF.

In its sample, this clonotype was seen many times. The J gene is TRBJ2-7, the V gene TRBV7-9; D not certain. Germline loops: CDR1 SEHNR, CDR2 FQNEAQ (reference sequence). This CDR3 is 11 amino acids long. Trimming left V 2 bases short and J 9 bases short, with 8 bases between. CDR3 protein: CASSLSGGQYF. In DNA, the CDR3 is TGTGCCAGCAGCTTATCCGGCGGGCAGTACTTC.

This clonotype was counted between two and nine times. CDR3 loop: CSATNVGESDTQYF. The DNA for the CDR3 is TGCAGTGCTACTAATGTTGGGGAATCAGATACGCAGTATTTT. The chain has TRBV20-1 and TRBJ2-3; no clear D gene. Germline lookup yields CDR1 DFQATT and CDR2 SNEGSKA (reference sequence). CDR3 length: 14 residues. V shed 4 bases and J shed 4 bases, with 15 bases lying between them.

The V gene is TRBV19, the J gene TRBJ2-5; 8 nucleotides agree with TRBD2. Trimming cost V 3 bases and J 4 bases; bases outside gene matches: 19. CDR3 length equals 19 residues. The germline gives CDR1 LNHDA, CDR2 SQIVND (reference sequence). The CDR3 DNA reads as TGTGCCAGTAGTATCCGCAGCTTATTCAATAGCGGGACCGGAGAGACCCAGTACTTC. The encoded protein is CASSIRSLFNSGTGETQYF.

The table lists this clonotype with a few counts. This chain uses TRBV28 with TRBJ1-2, with a possible D match to TRBD1 (6 bases). Trimming cost V 6 bases and J 7 bases, with 15 bases left between them. The CDR3 totals 13 residues. Germline CDR1 MDHEN, CDR2 SYDVKM. This chain's CDR3 is CASRIPQGRGYTF. The CDR3 nucleotides are TGTGCCAGCAGGATCCCACAGGGACGTGGCTACACCTTC.

The gene calls are TRBV29-1 and TRBJ2-1, with D possibly TRBD2 on 6 matching bases. CDR3 length: 12 amino acids. CDR1 and CDR2 (germline): SQVTM, ANQGSEA. V lost 1 base and J 12 bases, leaving 13 bases between the germline ends. Written as DNA, the CDR3 is TGCAGCGTTGAAGGTGGGGGACTTCGGCAGTTCTTC. Translating it yields CSVEGGGLRQFF.

This clonotype appeared a few times. The V call is TRBV14, the J call TRBJ2-7; TRBD2 matches 7 bases. Trimming removed 2 bases from V and 7 bases from J; junction bases left unmatched: 8. The CDR3 sequence is 14 residues long. CDR1 and CDR2 from the germline V gene are SGHDN and FVKESK. This CDR3 is CASSQTRAGSEQYF. The CDR3 DNA reads TGTGCCAGCAGCCAAACTAGAGCGGGGTCGGAGCAGTACTTC.

This clonotype turned up a few times. V usage is TRBV10-3 and J usage is TRBJ1-1; D unresolved. The CDR3 contains 13 residues. V was clipped by 11 bases and J by 2 bases, with 15 bases between them. Germline CDR1 ENHRY, CDR2 SYGVKD. CDR3 in DNA: TGTGCCCACGAATCGGATAGAAACACTGAAGCTTTCTTT. It yields the protein CAHESDRNTEAFF.

In its sample, this clonotype was seen a few times. The chain employs TRBV20-1 and TRBJ2-5; TRBD2 is a possible D gene (6 bases). This CDR3 region has 11 residues. Germline V gene data show CDR1 as DFQATT and CDR2 as SNEGSKA (reference sequence). This CDR3 reads CSLRAGETQYF. DNA for the CDR3: TGCAGCTTACGGGCGGGGGAGACCCAGTACTTC.